This entry lists 28 T cell receptor beta chains sequenced from one sample in a study of T-cell memory formation after mild COVID-19. In TCRdb, the 5' RACE reads were re-called with MiXCR into one record per CDR3 protein. Among over 500,000 distinct CDR3 sequences listed, roughly 17% were seen once. The material sequenced was PBMCs or a T cell subset sorted from them (not recorded which). The receptors were gathered from an adult woman who had mild COVID-19 (a few samples of this study predate the infection). Cell type and time point are not known.

This chain connects TRBV14 to TRBJ2-1; D might be TRBD2 (6 bases). V gave up 3 bases and J gave up 0 bases, with 12 bases separating them. From germline, CDR1 is SGHDN and CDR2 FVKESK. CDR3 length equals 16 residues. CDR3 in DNA: TGTGCCAGCAGCCACTTCCGGGACTTCTCCTACAATGAGCAGTTCTTC. Protein product: CASSHFRDFSYNEQFF.

This clonotype came up a few times. The chain is built from TRBV10-2 and TRBJ2-1, with TRBD2 matching over 13 bases. The CDR3 covers 18 residues. Germline loops: CDR1 WSHSY, CDR2 SAAADI. The V gene end was trimmed by 6 bases and the J gene end by 4 bases; junction bases not matched to a gene: 12. CDR3 sequence reads: CASRERLAGGPRYNEQFF. The DNA of the CDR3 is TGCGCCAGCAGGGAACGACTAGCGGGAGGCCCTCGGTACAATGAGCAGTTCTTC.

The genes are TRBV6-5 and TRBJ1-1; D uncertain. The CDR3 totals 14 residues. The ends were cut back, 8 bases at V and 1 base at J, with 14 bases in the middle. Germline V gene lookup returns CDR1 MNHEY and CDR2 SVGAGI. The CDR3 loop is CASSHSAGNTEAFF. The DNA for the CDR3 is TGTGCCAGCTCCCATTCGGCGGGGAACACTGAAGCTTTCTTT.

This clonotype was seen a few times. One end of the junction does not line up with germline, which may come from a read error. This chain joins TRBV7-2 and TRBJ2-7; no reliable D call. CDR1 and CDR2 from the germline V gene are SGHTA and FQGNSA. The CDR3 contains 12 residues. The CDR3 nucleotides are TGTGCCAGCAGCCGTGCACATGGTGTCGTTCAATTC. The encoded protein is CASSRAHGVVQF.

This clonotype was counted ten times or more. The chain is built from TRBV5-1 and TRBJ1-1; the D gene is possibly TRBD1 (5 bases). The CDR3 length is 12 residues. Germline loops: CDR1 SGHRS, CDR2 YFSETQ. V was clipped by 0 bases and J by 12 bases, with 12 bases between them. In DNA, the CDR3 is TGCGCCAGCAGCTTGGGGGGGATCTCGACTTTCTTT. It codes for CASSLGGISTFF.

The rearrangement joins TRBV29-1 to TRBJ1-2; 7 bases line up with TRBD1. Germline V gives CDR1 SQVTM, CDR2 ANQGSEA. The CDR3 covers 15 residues. Trimming cost V 7 bases and J 4 bases; bases outside gene matches: 15. CDR3 region: CSADSGTVLSYGYTF. DNA of the CDR3: TGCAGCGCCGATTCCGGGACAGTGTTGAGCTATGGCTACACCTTC.

The chain is built from TRBV20-1 and TRBJ2-2, with a weak D call TRBD1 (5 bases). The CDR3 has 14 amino acids. Trimming removed 1 base from V and 2 bases from J, with 8 bases in between. Germline V lookup: CDR1 DFQATT, CDR2 SNEGSKA (reference sequence). CDR3 bases: TGCAGTGCTAGAGTTGACAGCAACACCGGGGAGCTGTTTTTT. Translating gives CSARVDSNTGELFF.

This rearrangement joins TRBV6-5 to TRBJ2-5; 8 bases map to TRBD2. V shed 5 bases and J 1 base; nucleotides not matched to a gene: 3. The CDR3 loop spans 14 amino acids. From germline, CDR1 is MNHEY and CDR2 SVGAGI. The CDR3 here is CASSHSGAQETQYF. DNA for the CDR3: TGTGCCAGCAGTCATAGCGGGGCCCAAGAGACCCAGTACTTC.

In its sample, this clonotype was seen a few times. The chain carries TRBV6-6 and TRBJ1-5; TRBD1 aligns across 7 bases. V gave up 6 bases and J gave up 1 base; unmatched junction bases: 9. The CDR3 has 16 residues. Germline lookup yields CDR1 MNHNY and CDR2 SVGAGI (reference sequence). CDR3 sequence reads: CASRKSQGGSNQPQHF. DNA of the CDR3: TGTGCCAGCAGAAAATCCCAGGGGGGAAGCAATCAGCCCCAGCATTTT.

The chain couples TRBV19 to TRBJ2-7; D may be TRBD1 or TRBD2 (5 bases each). There are 15 residues in the CDR3. V was pared by 1 base and J by 3 bases, with 13 bases between. Germline V gene sequence: CDR1 LNHDA, CDR2 SQIVND (reference sequence). The CDR3 nucleotides read TGTGCCAGTAGTATAGCCAGGGACCAACGCTACGAGCAGTACTTC. Its translation: CASSIARDQRYEQYF.

This clonotype turned up a few times. The CDR3: CASSQVVLAAYNEQFF. Written as DNA, the CDR3 is TGCGCCAGCAGCCAAGTAGTACTAGCGGCCTACAATGAGCAGTTCTTC. The chain joins TRBV4-1 to TRBJ2-1; TRBD2 agrees at 8 bases. This CDR3 is 16 amino acids long. With V trimmed by 1 base and J by 2 bases, 4 bases remained unmatched. Germline V lookup: CDR1 MGHRA, CDR2 YSYEKL.

The rearrangement links TRBV20-1 to TRBJ2-1; D call uncertain. This CDR3 contains 12 residues. Looked up from germline, CDR1 is DFQATT and CDR2 is SNEGSKA (reference sequence). Trimming took off 5 bases at V and 7 bases at J, with 12 bases between the two ends. The DNA for the CDR3 is TGCAGTGCTGACCCCAGTGGGAATGAGCAGTTCTTC. Protein product: CSADPSGNEQFF.

This clonotype was observed a few times. This chain connects TRBV20-1 to TRBJ2-1; D remains ambiguous. Germline values: CDR1 DFQATT, CDR2 SNEGSKA (reference sequence). The CDR3 runs to 11 residues. V was pared by 4 bases and J by 8 bases, with 9 bases between. CDR3 in amino acids: CSATVLHEQFF. In nucleotides, the CDR3 is TGCAGTGCTACCGTTTTGCATGAGCAGTTCTTC.

The rearrangement uses TRBV29-1 and TRBJ2-7; 8 nucleotides agree with TRBD2. The germline V gene has CDR1 SQVTM and CDR2 ANQGSEA. This CDR3 comprises 13 residues. V dropped 5 bases and J dropped 2; count of bases not matched to a gene: 5. The CDR3 nucleotides read TGCAGCGTTTTACTAGCGGAGACCTACGAGCAGTACTTC. It specifies CSVLLAETYEQYF.

The genes are TRBV6-5 and TRBJ1-1; TRBD1 matches at 7 bases. V gave up 2 bases and J gave up 7 bases; unmatched junction bases: 10. This CDR3 is built from 15 residues. CDR1 and CDR2 (germline): MNHEY, SVGAGI. The CDR3 DNA sequence: TGTGCCAGCAGTTACCACGGGACAGAAGGGGGTGAAGCTTTCTTT. As protein: CASSYHGTEGGEAFF.

This clonotype was detected ten times or more. The V call is TRBV5-1, the J call TRBJ2-7, with D possibly being TRBD1 (6 bases). The CDR3 totals 13 residues. Germline CDR1 is SGHRS and CDR2 is YFSETQ. The germline V and J ends were trimmed by 3 bases and 5 bases, with 12 bases remaining between them. The CDR3 nucleotides are TGCGCCAGCAGCTACAGGGTCCTCGACGAGCAGTACTTC. This codes for CASSYRVLDEQYF. Drawing the rest from reference TRBV5-1 and TRBJ2-7, the complete variable domain is KAGVTQTPRYLIKTRGQQVTLSCSPISGHRSVSWYQQTPGQGLQFLFEYFSETQRNKGNFPGRFSGRQFSNSRSEMNVSTLELGDSALYLCASSYRVLDEQYFGPGTRLTVT.

This clonotype was seen only a few times. The chain uses TRBV11-2 and TRBJ2-6; possibly TRBD1 for D (6 bases). Per germline, CDR1 SGHAT and CDR2 FQNNGV. The CDR3 has 16 amino acids. The V gene lost 4 bases and the J gene lost 2 bases, with 12 bases spanning the gap. In DNA, the CDR3 is TGTGCCAGCAGCTCTCTGACAGGCCCTGGGGCCAACGTCCTGACTTTC. Amino acid sequence: CASSSLTGPGANVLTF. The full variable domain, completed using reference TRBV11-2 and TRBJ2-6, is EAGVAQSPRYKIIEKRQSVAFWCNPISGHATLYWYQQILGQGPKLLIQFQNNGVVDDSQLPKDRFSAERLKGVDSTLKIQPAKLEDSAVYLCASSSLTGPGANVLTFGAGSRLTVL.

The chain combines TRBV3-1 with TRBJ2-1; the D is unclear. This CDR3 spans 12 amino acids. Germline values: CDR1 LGHDT, CDR2 YNNKEL (reference sequence). The ends were cut back, 1 base at V and 14 bases at J, with 12 bases in the middle. The chain's CDR3 is CASSQASGFEFF. The CDR3 coding sequence is TGTGCCAGCAGCCAAGCTTCGGGTTTTGAGTTCTTC.

The chain couples TRBV11-3 to TRBJ2-3, with 9 bases aligning to TRBD1. CDR1 is SGHNT, CDR2 YENEEA, per germline. The CDR3 is made up of 16 amino acids. Germline trimming cut 5 bases from V and 5 bases from J; bases unmatched to any gene: 11. CDR3 bases: TGTGCCAGCAGCGTAAACCCACAGGGGGCTGGAGATACGCAGTATTTT. Translation: CASSVNPQGAGDTQYF.

CDR3: CASSPPPGQGYEQYF. The CDR3 DNA is TGTGCCAGCTCACCACCGCCAGGACAGGGTTACGAGCAGTACTTC. The rearrangement joins TRBV18 to TRBJ2-7; TRBD1 aligns across 8 bases. The CDR3 runs 15 residues. In germline, CDR1 is KGHSH, CDR2 LQKENI. V trimming: 0 bases; J trimming: 4 bases; junction bases outside the gene matches: 5.

The DNA for the CDR3 is TGTGCCAGCACTTGGACAGGCACAAAAATGAGAGGAGCTTTCTTT. Translated: CASTWTGTKMRGAFF. The chain is built from TRBV12-3 or TRBV12-4 and TRBJ1-1, with 7 bases identical to TRBD1. The CDR3 is made up of 15 amino acids. Germline trimming cut 7 bases from V and 10 bases from J; bases unmatched to any gene: 18.

This clonotype was counted between two and nine times. The CDR3 loop reads CASSLDGSGYEQYF. The DNA for the CDR3 is TGCGCCAGCAGCTTGGATGGTAGCGGCTACGAGCAGTACTTC. The V and J genes are TRBV5-1 and TRBJ2-7; the D gene is possibly TRBD2 (6 bases). Germline CDR1 is SGHRS and CDR2 is YFSETQ. The CDR3 runs 14 residues. V was pared by 0 bases and J by 3 bases, with 10 bases between.

V is TRBV11-3 and J is TRBJ2-1, with D perhaps being TRBD1 or TRBD2 (5 bases each). Trimming shortened V by 4 bases and J by 8 bases, and 12 bases separated the two germline ends. The CDR3 runs 13 residues. From germline, CDR1 is SGHNT and CDR2 YENEEA. The CDR3 loop is CASSSPLGDEQFF. CDR3 sequence (DNA): TGTGCCAGCAGCTCGCCTTTGGGGGATGAGCAGTTCTTC.

This clonotype was seen a few times. The chain employs TRBV27 and TRBJ2-3; 13 bases match TRBD2. V shed 4 bases, J shed 3 bases, and the junction held 4 bases outside the gene matches. This CDR3 has 16 amino acids. Germline CDR1 and CDR2: MNHEY and SMNVEV (reference sequence). The CDR3 nucleotides are TGTGCCAGCAGTTACCTGACTAGCGGGGGGACAGATACGCAGTATTTT. As protein: CASSYLTSGGTDTQYF.

This clonotype was counted between two and nine times. V gene TRBV7-6 combines with J gene TRBJ1-1; D is unresolved. Trimming removed 5 bases at V and 3 bases at J, with 16 bases between. The germline CDR1 and CDR2 sequences are SGHVS and FNYEAQ. The CDR3 loop spans 15 amino acids. CDR3 region: CASSARPGVYTEAFF. The CDR3 DNA sequence: TGTGCCAGCAGCGCCCGTCCGGGCGTCTACACTGAAGCTTTCTTT.

This sequence joins TRBV2 and TRBJ1-2; the D gene is possibly TRBD1 (5 bases). Germline V gene sequence: CDR1 SNHLY, CDR2 FYNNEI. The length of the CDR3 is 13 residues. V was pared by 1 base and J by 8 bases, with 11 bases between. CDR3 region: CASSEGISGGYTF. The CDR3 bases are TGTGCCAGCAGTGAAGGAATATCAGGGGGCTACACCTTC.

This clonotype was recorded a few times. The chain's CDR3 is CASSQEGLVNEQFF. The CDR3 coding sequence is TGTGCCAGCAGCCAAGAAGGACTAGTGAATGAGCAGTTCTTC. This chain uses TRBV4-2 with TRBJ2-1; TRBD2 matches at 7 bases. The trim removed 0 bases at V and 7 bases at J, leaving 3 bases unmatched. The CDR3 extends over 14 amino acids. Germline CDR1 LGHNA, CDR2 YNFKEQ.

This clonotype was detected a few times. This chain uses TRBV7-2 with TRBJ1-2; D call uncertain. The germline gives CDR1 SGHTA, CDR2 FQGNSA. Trimming left V 3 bases short and J 6 bases short, with 17 bases between. This CDR3 spans 15 amino acids. This CDR3 reads CASSFSWRSFDGYTF. The CDR3 region has the DNA TGTGCCAGCAGCTTCTCTTGGAGGAGTTTTGATGGCTACACCTTC.